Following are 5 T cell receptor beta chains from one sample sequenced in a study of metastatic and nonmetastatic thyroid tumors (dated by TCRdb to between 2020 and 2021). No treatment had been received by any patient before thyroid surgery. The protocol used for the library was PCR. Sequencing took place on an Illumina HiSeq 4000. TCRdb ran its own pipeline on the public reads, namely fastp trimming at Q25 and MiXCR clone calling, and kept in-frame beta chains. Present in this sample are tens of thousands of clones, about 15% of which were seen just once. The top ten hold about 3.6% of the sample. Sequenced material: blood. These receptors all stem from a female donor with papillary thyroid cancer or a benign thyroid nodule (not recorded which). Some clones in this sample may be carry-over from other donors' samples.

The CDR3, as DNA: TGTGCCAGCAGTTTAGATACGGTGACAGGGGGTCCGTACGAGCAGTACTTC. It yields the protein CASSLDTVTGGPYEQYF. The chain employs TRBV28 and TRBJ2-7; TRBD1 aligns across 9 bases. Per germline, CDR1 MDHEN and CDR2 SYDVKM. CDR3 length: 17 residues. The V and J ends lost 2 bases and 4 bases, in that order; junction bases with no gene match: 12.

The sample holds many counts of this clone. This sequence joins TRBV3-1 and TRBJ2-6; tentatively, D is TRBD1 or TRBD2 (5 bases each). The CDR3 runs to 20 residues. The V gene's germline CDR1 is LGHDT and CDR2 YNNKEL (reference sequence). Trimming removed 0 bases at V and 2 bases at J, with 20 bases between. The CDR3 nucleotides are TGTGCCAGCAGCCAAGACGAGTCGCAGGGACCTCTTGCTGGGGCCAACGTCCTGACTTTC. Its translation is CASSQDESQGPLAGANVLTF.

This clone was recorded many times. A read error may be the cause here, since a much bigger clone is one base away. The chain carries TRBV5-6 and TRBJ2-7; no definite D call. Germline CDR1 SGHDT, CDR2 YYEEEE. The CDR3 covers 14 residues. V lost 4 bases to trimming and J lost 3 bases, with 14 bases between them. The CDR3 DNA is TGTGCCAGCAGCATGGCCAACAGCGACTACGAGCAGTACTTC. Amino acids: CASSMANSDYEQYF.

This clone has at least ten counts. The rearrangement uses TRBV11-1 and TRBJ1-2, with a possible D match to TRBD1 (6 bases). The CDR3 totals 16 residues. CDR1 is SGHAT, CDR2 FQDESV, per germline (reference sequence). Trimming stripped 0 bases from V and 7 bases from J, with 18 bases between. The CDR3 protein is CASSLAQSGGESGYTF. The CDR3 region has the DNA TGTGCCAGCAGCTTAGCGCAGTCGGGGGGCGAGTCTGGCTACACCTTC.

This clone is termed medium-sized. V and J are TRBV30 and TRBJ2-7, with 9 bases lining up with TRBD2. The germline V gene encodes CDR1 GTSNPN and CDR2 SVGIG (reference sequence). The CDR3 is made up of 12 amino acids. V dropped 8 bases and J dropped 2; count of bases not matched to a gene: 4. CDR3 DNA sequence: TGTGCCGGCGGGAGGGAACCCTACGAGCAGTACTTC. Its protein is CAGGREPYEQYF.